These T cell receptor beta chains were read from a single sample in a study of control samples from healthy donors and cancer patients. Method: immunoSEQ multiplex PCR; TCRdb's copy keeps in-frame clones and lacks some. The sample has roughly 190,000 clones; about nine tenths are singletons. Sequencing was carried out using blood. These receptor sequences come from a man between 25 and 39 years old in good health. Both conserved end residues are part of each CDR3. The order of the fields is J gene, V gene, D gene, CDR3 DNA, CDR3 protein. The D gene is left open where the match is weak.

TRBJ2-7,TRBV15,TRBD2,TGTGCCACCAGCCTCACTAGCGGGGGGTACGAGCAGTACTTC,CATSLTSGGYEQYF
TRBJ1-1,TRBV10-2,TRBD1,TGCGCCAGGACAGGGGGTACTGAAGCTTTCTTT,CARTGGTEAFF
TRBJ2-7,TRBV15,NA,TGTGCCACCAGCAGAGATCGGGCAGAGTACTACGAGCAGTACTTC,CATSRDRAEYYEQYF
TRBJ1-2,TRBV30,TRBD1,TGTGCCTGGAGTGCCGGGACAGGGGGGAACTATGGCTACACCTTC,CAWSAGTGGNYGYTF
TRBJ1-6,TRBV2,NA,TGTGCCAGCAAGGAAACAGGTCGGCCACCCCTCCACTTT,CASKETGRPPLHF
TRBJ1-2,TRBV6-1,NA,TGTGCCAGCAGTGAAGGAACTCCTAACTATGGCTACACCTTC,CASSEGTPNYGYTF
TRBJ2-1,TRBV5-1,TRBD2,TGCGCCAGCAGCTCCGCCAACGGGGGGTCCTACAATGAGCAGTTCTTC,CASSSANGGSYNEQFF
TRBJ1-2,TRBV7-3,NA,TGTGCCAGCAGCTTAGCGGGGGGTGATGGCTACACCTTC,CASSLAGGDGYTF
TRBJ1-1,TRBV7-6,NA,TGTGCCAGCAGCTTATCCGCGCGTACTGAAGCTTTCTTT,CASSLSARTEAFF
TRBJ2-3,TRBV7-6,NA,TGTGCCAGCAGCTTAAGGGCGGAATTCACAGATACGCAGTATTTT,CASSLRAEFTDTQYF
TRBJ1-1,TRBV30,NA,TGTGCCTGGAGCGCGACAGGCCCCTCTCAAGCTTTCTTT,CAWSATGPSQAFF
TRBJ2-2,TRBV5-1,NA,TGCGCCAGCAACTCCCGGGACGAGGGGAACACCGGGGAGCTGTTTTTT,CASNSRDEGNTGELFF
TRBJ1-1,TRBV18,NA,TGTGCCAGCTCACCACTAGACGGAGAGATGACTGAAGCTTTCTTT,CASSPLDGEMTEAFF
TRBJ1-4,TRBV5-1,NA,TGCGCCAGCAGCTTGCTAGGGGGGGCAACTAATGAAAAACTGTTTTTT,CASSLLGGATNEKLFF
TRBJ2-1,TRBV7-9,TRBD2,TGTGCCAGCAGCCATAGCGGGGGGTCATCAAATGAGCAGTTCTTC,CASSHSGGSSNEQFF
TRBJ1-1,TRBV5-6,NA,TGTGCCAGCAGCCCCTCTTTGCGGGGCGGGACTGAAGCTTTCTTT,CASSPSLRGGTEAFF
TRBJ1-1,TRBV12-3/TRBV12-4,NA,TGTGCCAGCACCGAGAACACTGAAGCTTTCTTT,CASTENTEAFF
TRBJ1-5,TRBV2,NA,TGTGCCAGCAGCGTTCAGGGCTTCGGTAGTCAGCCCCAGCATTTT,CASSVQGFGSQPQHF
TRBJ1-1,TRBV9,NA,TGTGCCAGCAGCGTAGGCGCAGGGGACACTGAAGCTTTCTTT,CASSVGAGDTEAFF